These T cell receptor beta chains were read from a single sample in a study of blood T cell repertoires in COVID-19. The table came from immunoSEQ multiplex PCR; TCRdb's copy has only in-frame clones and leaves some out. The sample lists some 180,000 clones; around 90% were seen once. Sequencing used peripheral blood. The origin of the receptors is a man aged 45-65 years with acute or convalescent COVID-19. CDR3s include the opening cysteine and the closing phenylalanine or tryptophan. A D gene is named only where the DNA matches it firmly. Size is stated for part of the rows, as once, few or many counts, or as a class when the clone is expanded.

>NA|TRBJ2-5|TRBD1|TRBV19
CASNQGAASQETQYF
TGTGCCAGTAACCAGGGGGCCGCTTCCCAAGAGACCCAGTACTTC
>NA|TRBJ1-1|TRBD1|TRBV5-1
CASSLGQGALVTEAFF
TGCGCCAGCAGCCTAGGACAGGGGGCTTTGGTCACTGAAGCTTTCTTT
>NA|TRBJ2-1|NA|TRBV6-2/TRBV6-3
CASSTPSGVYNEQFF
TGTGCCAGCAGTACGCCCTCGGGGGTTTACAATGAGCAGTTCTTC
>NA|TRBJ1-2|NA|TRBV28
CASREQGVAGYTF
TGTGCCAGCAGAGAGCAGGGCGTGGCTGGCTACACCTTC
>NA|TRBJ1-5|NA|TRBV6-5
CASRRANQPQHF
TGTGCCAGCAGGAGAGCGAATCAGCCCCAGCATTTT
>NA|TRBJ1-5|NA|TRBV28
CASSLYSNQPQHF
TGTGCCAGCAGTCTTTATAGCAATCAGCCCCAGCATTTT
>few|TRBJ2-1|TRBD2|TRBV29-1
CSGLLAGVPSRPEFF
TGCAGCGGCCTACTAGCGGGAGTTCCAAGTCGTCCGGAGTTCTTC
>NA|TRBJ2-4|NA|TRBV5-8
CASSLVRGVKNIQYF
TGTGCCAGCAGCTTGGTCAGGGGGGTCAAAAACATTCAGTACTTC
>NA|TRBJ2-5|TRBD2|TRBV9
CASSMSPGGAQETQYF
TGTGCCAGCAGCATGAGTCCCGGGGGGGCCCAAGAGACCCAGTACTTC
>NA|TRBJ2-7|NA|TRBV25-1
CASSRGSFYEQYF
TGTGCCAGCAGTCGGGGTTCGTTCTACGAGCAGTACTTC
>NA|TRBJ1-1|TRBD1|TRBV2
CASSPTGAKNTEAFF
TGTGCCAGCAGTCCGACAGGGGCTAAGAACACTGAAGCTTTCTTT
>NA|TRBJ1-2|TRBD1|TRBV19
CASSKGGDSLYGYTF
TGTGCCAGTAGTAAAGGTGGGGACAGCTTATATGGCTACACCTTC
>NA|TRBJ2-7|TRBD2|TRBV7-2
CASSFTSGRAGEQYF
TGTGCCAGCAGCTTCACTAGCGGGAGGGCCGGCGAGCAGTACTTC